This passage covers 2 T cell receptor beta chains from one sample sequenced in a study of tumor T cells in aggressive B-cell lymphoma. Measured with immunoSEQ multiplex PCR; TCRdb has only the in-frame clones, and not every one. The sample lists over 1,500 clones, about 89% occurring once. The sequencing input was tumor tissue. The receptors come from an adult with diffuse large B cell lymphoma.

The rearrangement joins TRBV7-9 to TRBJ1-6; no definite D call. V was pared by 5 bases and J by 7 bases, with 15 bases between. The CDR3 is 15 amino acids. CDR1 SEHNR and CDR2 FQNEAQ come from the germline V gene (reference sequence). The DNA for the CDR3 is TGTGCCAGCAGCGTGGGAGGCGGAGCCAATTCACCCCTCCACTTT. Amino acids: CASSVGGGANSPLHF.

This chain connects TRBV6-6 to TRBJ2-5; possible D gene TRBD1, 6 bases. The DNA end is a closer match to TRBJ2-7, so the J assignment may be wrong. The CDR3 runs 16 residues. Germline V gene data show CDR1 as MNHNY and CDR2 as SVGAGI (reference sequence). The CDR3 region is CASSHHSGTYAYEQYF. Written as DNA, the CDR3 is TGTGCCAGCAGTCACCATTCCGGGACATACGCCTACGAGCAGTACTTC.